This T cell receptor beta chain was identified in a study of T cells after yellow fever vaccination (dated by TCRdb to between 2017 and 2020). Concerning the study at large: The SMART-Seq v4 Ultra Low Input RNA kit was used to prepare libraries from fractions with low cell numbers. To follow T-cell clones before and after primary and booster YFV17D yellow fever vaccination, bulk TCR alpha and beta repertoires were sequenced over time. Two healthy male donors, one aged 18 to 30 and one aged 30 to 40 years, made up the cohort. Blood samples were taken at several timepoints before and after primary and secondary immunization, and bulk PBMC replicates and cell subsets were isolated.

The listed sequencing device is Illumina NovaSeq 6000. TCR cDNA was synthesized by 5'RACE template switching, through which a universal primer site and unique molecular identifiers were introduced. cDNA synthesis was primed from both the TCR alpha and TCR beta constant segments. Library amplification involved two PCR steps, and the second step added sample barcodes and sequencing adapters. Sequencing of libraries was performed on Illumina HiSeq 2500 (2x100 bp) or NovaSeq (2x150 bp). In the authors' own workflow: MIGEC was used to demultiplex reads and collapse the reads into UMI consensus sequences, and MiXCR was used for V(D)J alignment. Clonotypes responding to the vaccine were identified with edgeR on replicate PBMC samples, with the criteria of FDR below 0.01 and a log2 fold change above 5 up to day 15. Each bulk clonotype received a CD4 or CD8 identity based on whether the sequenced CD4 or CD8 repertoire contained that clonotype at higher abundance. TCRdb reprocessing: public reads trimmed at Q25 with fastp, clones called with MiXCR, in-frame beta chains kept. Rows with one shared CDR3 protein collapse into an entry with the most common genes and DNA. The V and J calls reflect TCRdb's pipeline rather than the authors' work. Counted in this sample were a few hundred thousand distinct CDR3 sequences; approximately 18% of them appeared once. The ten largest make up roughly a sixth of the sample.

Including cysteine and phenylalanine, the CDR3 has 14 amino acids. CDR3 DNA is the only sequence kept; it has 42 bases, read in frame from the first base. V is trimmed back by 4 bases and J by 5 bases, and the junction contains 4 bases that no gene match accounts for. The label giving this sample's treatment or condition can be read as: live attenuated yellow fever vaccine strain. Two biological replicates of bulk PBMCs were collected at each blood-draw timepoint. PBMCs were isolated from peripheral blood using a standard Ficoll-Paque protocol. TriZol was used to extract RNA from bulk PBMCs, from CD4 and CD8 fractions, and from dextramer-positive and dextramer-negative fractions. Of note for this clonotype: It has no known antigen specificity. Per-base quality was not reported, and no clone a single base away is much larger than it.

What the work shows at the level of the full study, not this receptor alone: Because only two donors were included in the study, the extent to which the findings can be generalized is limited. After the booster, most clones that had expanded after primary vaccination were detected again (around 96% of CD4 and around nine tenths of CD8), suggesting broad maintenance of memory. A small share of clonotypes was detected in both CD4 and CD8 compartments, with the overlap likely arising from convergent recombination. The secondary T-cell response was weaker than the primary response but faster, peaking on day 5 instead of day 15. FACS-sorted repertoires could contain abundant contaminating clonotypes from the bulk population, so computational filtering was required.

The starting material was PBMCs, obtained before the yellow fever booster vaccination. The sequence derives from a man aged 18 to 29 who received the YFV17D yellow fever vaccine. The sequence joins TRBV12-3 or TRBV12-4 to TRBJ2-5, with TRBD1 identical over 10 junction bases. The CDR3 in this case is CASSSTGGWETQYF. The nucleotides are TGTGCCAGCAGTTCGACAGGGGGCTGGGAGACCCAGTACTTC.